This T cell receptor (beta chain) derives from a study of cytomegalovirus exposure and HLA in healthy donors (dated by TCRdb to 2017 to 2019). Notes on the research overall: An earlier analysis of several hundred of the donors reported 276 Gb of sequence data and some 110 million unique TCR beta sequences obtained from about 179 million T cells. Every repertoire in the discovery cohort had been generated on one and the same sequencing platform. A later analysis re-examined previously published TCR beta repertoires from over 500 donors and added high-resolution HLA genotyping to investigate patterns of TCR occurrence. The number of typed donors differed by locus: roughly 620-640 for A, B, C, DRB1 and DQB1; some 500 for DQA1; 606 for DPA1; and about 470 for DPB1. An earlier analysis of around 540 of the donors applied high-throughput TCR beta sequencing to assess whether each TCR beta V gene segment acted as functional or pseudogenic. Alongside the repertoire data, information on donor age, sex, ethnicity and CMV serostatus was compiled. To predict cytomegalovirus infection status, the study combined high-throughput TCR immunosequencing, statistical association of individual TCRs with disease status, and machine learning. Among some 400 genotyped donors of the cohort, an average of about 240,000 unique TCR beta nucleotide sequences were sequenced per donor, 15% to 20% of them non-productive. A later genetic analysis used genome-wide SNP genotypes for about three fifths of the 666 donors, treating that subset as a discovery cohort. An early release that covered more than 550 HLA-typed donors contained around 330 gigabases of sequencing data and tens of millions of unique TCR sequences. Among the approximately 400 genotyped donors, about 83% belonged to the genetic ancestry cluster associated with self-reported Caucasian donors. Several DR-DQ haplotypes were treated as single units for association and clustering because of strong linkage in the cohort. Both class I and class II loci were covered by HLA typing, at four-digit resolution. Besides the first cohort of approximately 670 subjects, a separate validation cohort made up of some 110 different subjects was used. The study aimed to test whether cataloging public T cell receptors could reveal signatures of past pathogen exposure. In the later analysis, no new phenotypic data were used to find candidate immune exposures; instead, reliance was placed on TCR beta sequences and their occurrence across donors. Using immunosequencing, the study profiled T cell repertoires from 666 subjects and related those repertoires to cytomegalovirus serostatus. The research as a whole found: In both the original and validation cohorts, the classifier was reported to diagnose cytomegalovirus status with high specificity and sensitivity. A further reported finding was that TCR beta sequences accurately predicted the HLA-A and HLA-B alleles for most subjects in the first cohort. A cluster of highly shared sequence variants was judged likely to represent a technical artifact of the sequencing pipeline. In the study, approximately 160 TCR beta chains were listed as associated with cytomegalovirus. It was suggested by the authors that the approach could potentially be generalized to other disease states and immunological phenotypes. Sequencing depth was assumed to be roughly uniform across donors in the presence/absence analyses, though that assumption may not hold. In a later genetic analysis, a missense DCLRE1C variant was associated with V-gene and J-gene trimming of TCR beta chains, and the association was replicated in an independent cohort. While some public TCRs were present in many individuals, most TCR sequences turned up only very rarely across donors. CMV serostatus was the only immune exposure information available for the cohort. In a later analysis, about 16,000 TCR beta sequences were associated with specific HLA alleles at a false discovery rate of 0.05. In a later analysis, the rate of TCR association differed among HLA loci, with DRB1 alleles having the most associated TCRs and HLA-C alleles having the fewest. This cohort had only TCR beta chains sequenced, and the lack of alpha or paired-chain data limited which features could be detected. Linkage disequilibrium might explain the correlated functional status among segregating V segments, but an unknown experimental factor could not be ruled out. According to a later genetic analysis, donors in an Asian-associated ancestry cluster had fewer N-insertions in productive TCRs than the approximately 650-donor mean. Some IMGT-functional V segments, including TRBV6-2 and TRBV6-3, could not be told apart with the 87-base-pair reads, so those segments were excluded. Because counts were too low, roughly 16 rarely observed V segments, including chromosome 9 orphons, were excluded from the earlier analysis of around 590 of the donors. A later analysis found that HLA-associated TCR beta chains were more clonally expanded and had lower generation probabilities than equally common non-associated chains. Because some donors lacked HLA typing at each locus, the association tests relied only on the typed subset. Several of the top co-occurrence clusters appeared to be linked to parvovirus B19, influenza, CMV and Epstein-Barr virus, according to a later analysis. Assigning TCR associations to individual alleles was difficult when HLA alleles, especially DR and DQ, strongly co-occurred. An earlier analysis of roughly 570 of the donors showed that most TCR beta V segments appeared in productive rearrangements either about 90% or about 30% of the time, which broadly matched IMGT annotations. A later analysis found that most CMV-associated TCR beta chains appeared HLA-restricted, with HLA associations seemingly driven largely by CMV exposure. A few of the identified cytomegalovirus-associated TCR beta chains were confirmed in vitro to be specific for cytomegalovirus antigens.

Comments on this clone: Which antigen it targets is not known.

The cohort was made up of 650 to 700 healthy bone marrow donors. At the time of sampling, all cohort members were nominally healthy, though unrecorded immune exposures were likely present. The donor tested CMV seropositive, placing the donor among the approximately 290 seropositive members of the cohort. A peripheral blood sample was provided by each donor, and peripheral blood mononuclear cells were used for TCR beta sequencing. Genomic DNA was extracted from the blood cell samples with the Qiagen DNeasy Blood Extraction Kit. Including cysteine and phenylalanine, the CDR3 has 16 amino acids. Of all the DNA, just the CDR3 is kept, 48 bases in frame from base 1. CDR1 and CDR2, per the germline V gene, are SGHRS and YFSETQ. The V end gives up 0 bases and the J end 4 bases, leaving 9 bases in the junction not matched to a gene. Receptor amplification or capture employed the immunoSEQ multiplex PCR assay. For the multiplex PCR, a mixture combining 60 forward primers for TCR Vbeta segments and 13 reverse primers for TCR Jbeta segments was used. The CDR3 region of rearranged TCR beta genes was amplified from genomic DNA with a multiplex PCR assay. Amplified TCR beta libraries were sequenced as 87-base-pair reads on the Illumina HiSeq System. The authors processed their data as follows. In a later analysis, tens of millions of unique TCR beta chains were counted across the 650 to 750 repertoires, and around 10 million of these chains were shared by at least two donors. Raw reads were error-corrected and collapsed into unique sequences with a nearest-neighbor algorithm that merged closely related sequences to remove PCR and sequencing errors. To assign V, D and J gene segments, CDR3 sequences were aligned to IMGT reference sequences. For a sequence to be retained, a match of at least six nucleotides to both a V gene segment and a J gene segment was required. Rearrangements were called productive when the CDR3 lacked stop codons and stayed in frame with V and J; all others were non-productive. Following IMGT convention, CDR3 was defined as the stretch from the second conserved V-encoded cysteine to the conserved J-encoded phenylalanine. The earlier analysis of 587 of the donors excluded any sequence lacking an unambiguous match to a single V gene segment. In an earlier analysis of 450 to 700 of the donors, V segments were called functional above 56.7% productive rearrangements and were called segregating when the between-donor standard deviation exceeded 5%. To diagnose cytomegalovirus status from the catalog of TCR beta chain sequences, a statistical classification framework was built. In a later analysis, TCR nucleotide sequences were compared against IMGT/GENE-DB human TR gene sequences so that V and J genes could be assigned. Using the TCRdist pipeline, a later analysis assigned CDR3 sequences along with most-parsimonious VDJ recombination scenarios. In a later analysis, each TCR beta chain was defined by its CDR3 amino acid sequence together with its V-gene family, and reads lacking a unique V-gene family were excluded. In a later analysis, some 600 highly shared, low-generation-probability nucleotide sequences were removed to address suspected cross-contamination and a sequencing artifact. In a later analysis, a clonal expansion index for each public chain was calculated from normalized within-repertoire ranks of inferred template counts. In a later analysis, generation probabilities were computed with a VDJ recombination model fitted to out-of-frame rearrangements, and the resulting probabilities were checked against IGoR. In a later analysis, hypergeometric tests were used to score TCR-TCR, TCR-HLA and TCR-CMV co-occurrence, with a repertoire-size bias correction applied to TCR pairs. In a later analysis, false discovery rates were estimated by permuting HLA or CMV assignments 20 times. A later analysis grouped co-occurring TCRs with DBSCAN, adding TCRdist sequence similarity when clustering within HLA-allele-positive subsets. Repertoires with fewer than 30,000 or more than 120,000 public chains, plus five repertoires with anomalous nucleotide sharing, were excluded from co-occurrence clustering. What TCRdb holds here is the immuneACCESS table cut down to in-frame rearrangements. Part of the clones is not present; checked against another copy, under half of the missing clones reflect an unresolved V gene, and the others are unexplained. That table gives V, J and clone size, and the DNA gave D and trimming. Per the sample table, the count is 200,000 to 250,000 clones. Together, the top ten hold around 1.1% of the sample.

The V and J segments used are TRBV5-1 and TRBJ2-5; 7 bases in the middle match TRBD2. This TCR was sampled from a girl aged 2 to 9 in good health and CMV-seropositive. Sequenced sample: PBMCs. The CDR3 region has the sequence CASSLVRAGVAETQYF. The base sequence is TGCGCCAGCAGCTTGGTGCGGGCGGGAGTCGCAGAGACCCAGTACTTC.